This entry lists 9 T cell receptor beta chains sequenced from one sample in a study of blood T cell repertoires in COVID-19 (TCRdb year 2020). Libraries came from the immunoSEQ multiplex PCR assay. TCRdb limited this immuneACCESS table to in-frame rearrangements with V and J called. A share of clones is missing; checked studies link under half to unresolved V genes, and the rest is unexplained. The sample table contains roughly 150,000 clones; only one count was recorded for 75% to 90% of them. The ten largest make up roughly 13% of the sample. Sequencing was carried out using peripheral blood. These receptor sequences come from a man aged 18 to 30 with COVID-19, enrolled during active disease.

The chain combines TRBV5-1 with TRBJ2-3; unclear D gene. Germline V gives CDR1 SGHRS, CDR2 YFSETQ. Trimming cost V 0 bases and J 0 bases, with 8 bases left between them. The CDR3 covers 15 residues. The CDR3 protein is CASSLEWPSTDTQYF. The DNA of the CDR3 is TGCGCCAGCAGCTTGGAATGGCCGAGCACAGATACGCAGTATTTT.

The V and J genes are TRBV7-9 and TRBJ2-1, with D possibly matching TRBD2 (6 bases). Looked up from germline, CDR1 is SEHNR and CDR2 is FQNEAQ (reference sequence). This CDR3 region has 15 residues. Trimming left V 1 base short and J 4 bases short, with 11 bases between. CDR3 sequence: CASSLDGSRYNEQFF. The CDR3 DNA sequence: TGTGCCAGCAGCTTAGACGGGAGCCGGTACAATGAGCAGTTCTTC.

This chain connects TRBV7-9 to TRBJ2-1; no clear D gene. V lost 3 bases to trimming and J lost 2 bases, with 11 bases between them. CDR3 length equals 15 residues. Germline V CDR1 and CDR2: SEHNR, FQNEAQ (reference sequence). CDR3 in amino acids: CASSLRGAAYNEQFF. CDR3 DNA sequence: TGTGCCAGCAGCTTGCGCGGAGCCGCCTACAATGAGCAGTTCTTC.

V and J are TRBV2 and TRBJ2-5; 7 bases match TRBD1. The CDR3 contains 14 residues. Trimming took 8 bases from V and 5 from J; bases not matched to a gene: 11. The V gene's germline CDR1 is SNHLY and CDR2 FYNNEI. The CDR3 DNA reads as TGTGCCAGCGGTACGAGGGGGCTTGGGGAGACCCAGTACTTC. This encodes CASGTRGLGETQYF.

The rearrangement links TRBV5-6 to TRBJ2-7, with TRBD1 identical over 8 bases. The CDR3 length is 14 residues. Looked up from germline, CDR1 is SGHDT and CDR2 is YYEEEE. Trimming at V came to 3 bases and at J to 4 bases, leaving 6 bases not matched to a gene. The CDR3 region has the DNA TGTGCCAGCAGCTACCCAGGGGGCGAATACGAGCAGTACTTC. Its protein product is CASSYPGGEYEQYF. Full variable domain (remainder filled in from reference TRBV5-6 and TRBJ2-7): DAGVTQSPTHLIKTRGQQVTLRCSPKSGHDTVSWYQQALGQGPQFIFQYYEEEERQRGNFPDRFSGHQFPNYSSELNVNALLLGDSALYLCASSYPGGEYEQYFGPGTRLTVT.

The chain combines TRBV10-2 with TRBJ1-5; 7 bases map to TRBD1. The CDR3 sequence is 13 residues long. Germline V gene lookup returns CDR1 WSHSY and CDR2 SAAADI. V shed 5 bases and J 5 bases; nucleotides not matched to a gene: 3. The CDR3 bases are TGCGCCAGCAGTCCAGACAGGGATCAGCCCCAGCATTTT. It specifies CASSPDRDQPQHF.

This clone occurred once. The gene calls are TRBV6-5 and TRBJ2-7; D is uncertain. The CDR3 has 11 residues. CDR1 is MNHEY, CDR2 SVGAGI, per germline. V was cut by 5 bases and J by 4 bases, with 6 bases left in between. The CDR3: CASSHNYEQYF. The CDR3, as DNA: TGTGCCAGCAGTCACAATTACGAGCAGTACTTC.

The chain is built from TRBV7-2 and TRBJ2-2; D is ambiguous. V was shortened by 2 bases and J by 1 base, with 11 bases between the two germline ends. The CDR3 runs 16 residues. CDR1 is SGHTA, CDR2 FQGNSA, per germline. CDR3 sequence reads: CASSLLGYKNTGELFF. The DNA for the CDR3 is TGTGCCAGCAGCTTACTGGGCTATAAGAACACCGGGGAGCTGTTTTTT.

V usage is TRBV7-2 and J usage is TRBJ2-7, with 7 positions matching TRBD1. Looked up from germline, CDR1 is SGHTA and CDR2 is FQGNSA. The CDR3 loop spans 16 amino acids. V shed 2 bases, J shed 4 bases, and the junction held 11 bases outside the gene matches. Written as DNA, the CDR3 is TGTGCCAGCAGCTTAATAGGGGCAGGGGGACGGTACGAGCAGTACTTC. Translated, it gives CASSLIGAGGRYEQYF.